This TCR beta chain was obtained from a study of human T cells and chemical hapten exposure. Germline values: CDR1 SEHNR, CDR2 FQNEAQ (reference sequence). The CDR3 is made up of 12 amino acids. The time point was: healthy volunteer bleed at 6 weeks. Total RNA was isolated from unfractionated whole blood. TCRdb redid the calling of the RACE reads with MiXCR, one entry per CDR3 protein. The sample contains about 65,000 distinct CDR3 sequences, 6% to 7% of which appear only once. Study-wide points: DPC sensitization produced no change in TCRs with frequency above 1 in 1000.

This clonotype came up once. What it binds is unknown. A much larger clone differs from this one at a single base, so this may be a read error. The origin of this receptor is a female donor in good health. Some clones in this sample may be carry-over from other donors' samples. Material: whole blood. The chain is built from TRBV7-9 and TRBJ2-7, with 7 positions matching TRBD1. CDR3 amino acids: CATRDSSYEQNF. The CDR3 coding sequence is TGTGCCACCCGGGACAGTTCCTACGAGCAGAACTTC.